This T cell receptor beta chain appears in the sequencing data of a study of CD8+ T cells in alopecia areata. Germline CDR1 and CDR2: GTSNPN and SVGIG (reference sequence). The CDR3 spans 23 residues. Unmatched junction bases numbered 22, after V lost 1 base and J lost 2 bases. Treatment given: oral pan-JAK inhibitor, 5-10 mg twice daily. Investigators isolated RNA and reverse transcribed it into cDNA to act as the sequencing template. Profiling relied on immunoSEQ multiplex PCR, and the TCRdb table lists in-frame clones only, not all of them. The sample carries under 250,000 clones, about 50% recorded once.

This TCR derives from a human donor with alopecia areata. J is TRBJ2-3 and V is TRBV30, with 15 bases aligning to TRBD2. The sequencing here drew on CD4+ T cells sorted from blood, taken at week 4, from a patient treated with tofacitinib. The CDR3: CAWSAYGPGLAGGTFHLTDTQYF. As DNA, the CDR3 is TGTGCCTGGAGTGCCTACGGACCGGGACTAGCGGGGGGAACGTTCCATCTCACAGATACGCAGTATTTT. Looking up the rest from reference TRBV30 and TRBJ2-3 gives the full variable domain: SQTIHQWPATLVQPVGSPLSLECTVEGTSNPNLYWYRQAAGRGLQLLFYSVGIGQISSEVPQNLSASRPQDRQFILSSKKLLLSDSGFYLCAWSAYGPGLAGGTFHLTDTQYFGPGTRLTVL.